This T cell receptor (beta chain) appears in the sequencing data of a study of blood T cell repertoires in COVID-19. Study context: The United States, Italy and Spain provided the acute and convalescent COVID-19 samples. Sources were T cells, B-cell-depleted T cells, or PBMCs; the material itself was cDNA or gDNA.

As handled by the study authors: It was from reference gene primer amplification that nucleated cell counts were estimated. TCRdb's table, derived via immunoSEQ multiplex PCR, lists solely in-frame clones and lacks some. Clone size and V and J calls were adopted from that table, with D and trimming inferred from the DNA. This table has around 480,000 clones, about 91% appearing once. This clone was counted a single time. One Seattle source followed patients from active infection through their disease course. This CDR3 has 16 amino acids. V lost 2 bases to trimming and J lost 5 bases, with 18 bases between them. Germline V gene sequence: CDR1 MDHEN, CDR2 SYDVKM.

Sequenced material: peripheral blood. The receptor's source is a woman between 45 and 60 years old with COVID-19, enrolled during active disease. The gene calls are TRBV28 and TRBJ1-1, with D tentatively TRBD1 (6 bases). The DNA of the CDR3 is TGTGCCAGCAGTTTAAATCTAGTCAGGGGCTGGACTGAAGCTTTCTTT. This translates into CASSLNLVRGWTEAFF. Filled out from reference TRBV28 and TRBJ1-1, the complete variable domain reads DVKVTQSSRYLVKRTGEKVFLECVQDMDHENMFWYRQDPGLGLRLIYFSYDVKMKEKGDIPEGYSVSREKKERFSLILESASTNQTSMYLCASSLNLVRGWTEAFFGQGTRLTVV.